Below are 25 T cell receptor beta chains sequenced from a single sample in a study of spatial heterogeneity in lung cancer. Time point reported: blood at routine non-recurrence follow-up after resection. MiXCR, run by TCRdb on the 5' RACE reads, gives a single entry per CDR3 protein. The repertoire holds 25,000 to 35,000 distinct CDR3 sequences, with 10% as singletons. Sample: PBMCs, taken at follow-up. These receptors were obtained from a female donor with early-stage non-small cell lung cancer.

This clonotype was detected ten times or more. CDR3 sequence (DNA): TGTGCCAGCAGTGCGTACCGGGCCTTCAACCAGGATACGCAGTATTTT. It encodes CASSAYRAFNQDTQYF. V gene TRBV6-1 combines with J gene TRBJ2-3, with D unresolved. The CDR3 totals 16 residues. Trimming left V 4 bases short and J 6 bases short, with 20 bases between. Germline V gives CDR1 MNHNS, CDR2 SASEGT.

This clonotype was seen more than once but under ten times. This chain connects TRBV28 to TRBJ1-6; 9 bases fit TRBD1. The V segment lost 4 bases and the J segment 7 bases; nucleotides outside the gene matches: 5. This CDR3 has 15 residues. Germline CDR1 reads MDHEN; CDR2 reads SYDVKM. The CDR3 sequence: CASSYRGRGNSPLHF. CDR3 DNA sequence: TGTGCCAGCAGTTACAGGGGGCGGGGGAATTCACCCCTCCACTTT.

This clonotype was seen ten or more times. J is TRBJ1-2 and V is TRBV6-5; weak D call: TRBD1 (6 bases). The germline V and J ends were trimmed by 4 bases and 8 bases, with 17 bases remaining between them. Germline assignment: CDR1 MNHEY and CDR2 SVGAGI. The CDR3 is 14 residues long. The CDR3 here is CASSSGTFPWGYTF. DNA of the CDR3: TGTGCCAGCAGTTCCGGGACATTCCCTTGGGGCTACACCTTC.

This clonotype was recorded at least ten times. The chain couples TRBV7-2 to TRBJ2-7, with 13 bases lining up with TRBD2. The CDR3 has 16 residues. Germline CDR1 and CDR2: SGHTA and FQGNSA. Germline trimming cut 1 base from V and 1 base from J; bases unmatched to any gene: 1. The CDR3 here is CASSLVTSGGSYEQYF. The CDR3 nucleotides read TGTGCCAGCAGCTTAGTGACTAGCGGGGGGTCCTACGAGCAGTACTTC.

At least ten counts were recorded for this clonotype. The J gene is TRBJ1-2, the V gene TRBV5-1; TRBD1 matches at 8 bases. V gave up 4 bases and J gave up 5 bases; unmatched junction bases: 10. Germline values: CDR1 SGHRS, CDR2 YFSETQ. The length of the CDR3 is 15 residues. The CDR3, as DNA: TGCGCCAGCAGCCCCTGGGGACAGGCAGATTATGGCTACACCTTC. This encodes CASSPWGQADYGYTF.

This chain connects TRBV29-1 to TRBJ2-5; D is perhaps TRBD2 (6 bases). The germline CDR1 and CDR2 sequences are SQVTM and ANQGSEA. Trimming shortened V by 7 bases and J by 4 bases, and 22 bases separated the two germline ends. The CDR3 has 15 amino acids. The CDR3: CSAGGGVPGGETQYF. CDR3 DNA: TGCAGCGCCGGGGGTGGGGTCCCCGGGGGAGAGACCCAGTACTTC.

This clonotype was seen a few times. The CDR3 coding sequence is TGTGCCAGCTCACTCTCCAGCGGCAATCAGCCCCAGCATTTT. It codes for CASSLSSGNQPQHF. The chain carries TRBV18 and TRBJ1-5; D ambiguous. The germline V and J ends were trimmed by 4 bases and 2 bases, with 9 bases remaining between them. The CDR3 is 14 amino acids. CDR1 KGHSH and CDR2 LQKENI come from the germline V gene. Full variable domain (missing parts from reference TRBV18 and TRBJ1-5): NAGVMQNPRHLVRRRGQEARLRCSPMKGHSHVYWYRQLPEEGLKFMVYLQKENIIDESGMPKERFSAEFPKEGPSILRIQQVVRGDSAAYFCASSLSSGNQPQHFGDGTRLSIL.

V and J are TRBV5-1 and TRBJ2-5; D ambiguous. Germline CDR1 and CDR2: SGHRS and YFSETQ. The V gene lost 4 bases and the J gene lost 2 bases, with 3 bases spanning the gap. This CDR3 is built from 11 residues. The CDR3 region has the DNA TGCGCCAGCAGCGGACAAGAGACCCAGTACTTC. Encoded protein: CASSGQETQYF. The entire variable domain, with the rest obtained from reference TRBV5-1 and TRBJ2-5, is as follows: KAGVTQTPRYLIKTRGQQVTLSCSPISGHRSVSWYQQTPGQGLQFLFEYFSETQRNKGNFPGRFSGRQFSNSRSEMNVSTLELGDSALYLCASSGQETQYFGPGTRLLVL.

The chain joins TRBV11-1 to TRBJ1-2; 7 bases map to TRBD1. In germline, CDR1 is SGHAT, CDR2 FQDESV (reference sequence). This CDR3 is 14 amino acids long. Trimming at V came to 5 bases and at J to 3 bases, leaving 6 bases not matched to a gene. This CDR3 reads CASSPGQGDYGYTF. The DNA for the CDR3 is TGTGCCAGCAGCCCCGGCCAGGGGGACTATGGCTACACCTTC.

This clonotype was picked up many times. The V call is TRBV7-2, the J call TRBJ2-5; unclear D gene. The germline gives CDR1 SGHTA, CDR2 FQGNSA. The length of the CDR3 is 13 residues. Trimming took off 5 bases at V and 1 base at J, with 8 bases between the two ends. CDR3 in amino acids: CASSPPSQETQYF. CDR3 in DNA: TGTGCCAGCAGCCCACCCAGCCAAGAGACCCAGTACTTC.

This clonotype was detected many times. The chain links TRBV12-3 or TRBV12-4 to TRBJ2-7; 7 bases agree with TRBD2. This CDR3 is built from 14 residues. V shed 6 bases and J 4 bases; nucleotides not matched to a gene: 9. CDR3 nucleotide sequence: TGTGCCAGCAGAGGACTGGTGGGAGGGTACGAGCAGTACTTC. Protein sequence: CASRGLVGGYEQYF.

The V and J genes are TRBV5-1 and TRBJ2-7; possibly TRBD2 for D (5 bases). Per the germline V gene, CDR1 is SGHRS and CDR2 is YFSETQ. V lost 3 bases, J lost 3 bases, and 16 bases lay in between. The CDR3 has 15 amino acids. The CDR3 protein is CASSSSGSTFYEQYF. Here the CDR3 DNA reads TGCGCCAGCAGCTCGTCGGGATCTACCTTCTACGAGCAGTACTTC.

In its sample, this clonotype was seen many times. This chain uses TRBV7-9 with TRBJ2-7, with 7 bases identical to TRBD1. This CDR3 is 17 amino acids long. V shed 4 bases, J shed 9 bases, and the junction held 21 bases outside the gene matches. Germline lookup yields CDR1 SEHNR and CDR2 FQNEAQ (reference sequence). CDR3 protein: CASSWGLQGQVYDVQYF. For the CDR3, the DNA is TGTGCCAGCAGCTGGGGCCTACAGGGGCAAGTGTACGACGTGCAGTACTTC.

This clonotype was observed at least ten times. This chain connects TRBV20-1 to TRBJ2-7; 8 bases line up with TRBD2. CDR3 length equals 16 residues. V gave up 2 bases and J gave up 0 bases; unmatched junction bases: 9. Germline loops: CDR1 DFQATT, CDR2 SNEGSKA (reference sequence). Written as DNA, the CDR3 is TGCAGTGCTAGATCTATTCGGGGGGGAGACTCCTACGAGCAGTACTTC. Translating it yields CSARSIRGGDSYEQYF.

This clonotype was seen only a few times. This rearrangement joins TRBV4-3 to TRBJ2-2, with 9 bases that match TRBD2. The CDR3 length is 18 residues. Trimming at V came to 1 base and at J to 4 bases, leaving 10 bases not matched to a gene. Germline values: CDR1 LGHNA, CDR2 YSLEER. The CDR3, as DNA: TGCGCCAGCAGCCAAGGCCCCTCTAGCGGGGCCCTCACCGGGGAGCTGTTTTTT. Its protein is CASSQGPSSGALTGELFF.

This clonotype turned up a few times. The chain is built from TRBV19 and TRBJ1-4; D call uncertain. Germline CDR1 is LNHDA and CDR2 is SQIVND (reference sequence). There are 15 residues in the CDR3. V lost 5 bases and J lost 0, with 10 bases in between. CDR3 nucleotide sequence: TGTGCCAGTAGTCCCCGCGGATCAACTAATGAAAAACTGTTTTTT. This codes for CASSPRGSTNEKLFF.

This clonotype was detected ten times or more. This rearrangement joins TRBV20-1 to TRBJ2-7; 13 nucleotides line up with TRBD2. CDR1 DFQATT and CDR2 SNEGSKA come from the germline V gene (reference sequence). This CDR3 is 17 amino acids long. Losses at the gene ends were 2 bases for V and 3 bases for J; bases not matched to a gene: 10. CDR3 protein: CSARQKTSGGTVYEQYF. CDR3 sequence (DNA): TGCAGTGCTAGACAAAAGACTAGCGGGGGGACCGTCTACGAGCAGTACTTC.

This clonotype was seen at least ten times. The chain has TRBV29-1 and TRBJ1-2, with 7 bases matching TRBD1. The CDR3 covers 18 residues. V was pared by 6 bases and J by 4 bases, with 23 bases of the junction left unmatched. The germline V gene has CDR1 SQVTM and CDR2 ANQGSEA. In DNA form, the CDR3 reads TGCAGCGTGACGCCCTCCGACAGGGCAACAGGTTATGGCTATGGCTACACCTTC. Amino acids: CSVTPSDRATGYGYGYTF.

CDR3 coding DNA: TGTGCCAGCAGCGCGGACAGGGCCTACGAGCAGTACTTC. Translating it yields CASSADRAYEQYF. This chain joins TRBV7-2 and TRBJ2-7, with TRBD1 matching 8 bases. From germline, CDR1 is SGHTA and CDR2 FQGNSA. The CDR3 is made up of 13 amino acids. The ends lost 5 bases at V and 2 bases at J; junction bases unmatched: 2. Full variable domain (outside the CDR3, taken from reference TRBV7-2 and TRBJ2-7): GAGVSQSPSNKVTEKGKDVELRCDPISGHTALYWYRQSLGQGLEFLIYFQGNSAPDKSGLPSDRFSAERTGGSVSTLTIQRTQQEDSAVYLCASSADRAYEQYFGPGTRLTVT.

The CDR3 bases are TGTGCCAGCAGCTTAGACGGGGGCTATAGCACAGATACGCAGTATTTT. Its protein is CASSLDGGYSTDTQYF. This chain joins TRBV7-2 and TRBJ2-3; D may be TRBD1 or TRBD2 (6 bases each). Germline values: CDR1 SGHTA, CDR2 FQGNSA. This CDR3 is built from 16 residues. V was pared by 1 base and J by 0 bases, with 11 bases between.

CDR3 loop: CASSYSPISRSPLHF. CDR3 coding DNA: TGTGCCAGCAGTTACTCTCCAATCTCACGTTCACCCCTCCACTTT. The rearrangement uses TRBV6-5 and TRBJ1-6; D is unclear. Trimming stripped 0 bases from V and 9 bases from J, with 12 bases between. This CDR3 has 15 residues. Germline CDR1 is MNHEY and CDR2 is SVGAGI.

This clonotype appeared many times. The V and J genes are TRBV2 and TRBJ2-3; the match to TRBD1 covers 7 bases. V shed 6 bases, J shed 2 bases, and the junction held 5 bases outside the gene matches. The CDR3 sequence is 14 residues long. The germline V gene encodes CDR1 SNHLY and CDR2 FYNNEI. The CDR3 is CASRRDRTTDTQYF. Written as DNA, the CDR3 is TGTGCCAGCAGGAGGGACAGAACCACAGATACGCAGTATTTT.

This clonotype occurred a few times. The rearrangement uses TRBV27 and TRBJ1-6, with a weak D call TRBD1 (6 bases). Germline CDR1 and CDR2: MNHEY and SMNVEV (reference sequence). V was pared by 6 bases and J by 4 bases, with 16 bases between. This CDR3 comprises 16 residues. The CDR3 region is CASRLVGGRYNSPLHF. For the CDR3, the DNA is TGTGCCAGCAGGCTAGTTGGGGGGCGTTATAATTCACCCCTCCACTTT.

The sample holds many counts of this clonotype. The chain employs TRBV19 and TRBJ2-2, with unresolved D. Deletions cut 0 bases from V and 1 base from J, with 9 bases between. Germline CDR1 reads LNHDA; CDR2 reads SQIVND (reference sequence). This CDR3 spans 16 amino acids. The CDR3 sequence: CASSIDKTLNTGELFF. The CDR3 DNA sequence: TGTGCCAGTAGTATAGACAAAACGCTGAACACCGGGGAGCTGTTTTTT.

This clonotype has a count of ten or more. The chain links TRBV7-2 to TRBJ2-4; D ambiguous. Trimming pared 5 bases from V and 9 bases from J, leaving 8 bases between. CDR3 length: 11 residues. In germline, CDR1 is SGHTA, CDR2 FQGNSA. This CDR3 reads CASSPGVIQYF. The CDR3 DNA reads TGTGCCAGCAGCCCAGGCGTCATTCAGTACTTC.